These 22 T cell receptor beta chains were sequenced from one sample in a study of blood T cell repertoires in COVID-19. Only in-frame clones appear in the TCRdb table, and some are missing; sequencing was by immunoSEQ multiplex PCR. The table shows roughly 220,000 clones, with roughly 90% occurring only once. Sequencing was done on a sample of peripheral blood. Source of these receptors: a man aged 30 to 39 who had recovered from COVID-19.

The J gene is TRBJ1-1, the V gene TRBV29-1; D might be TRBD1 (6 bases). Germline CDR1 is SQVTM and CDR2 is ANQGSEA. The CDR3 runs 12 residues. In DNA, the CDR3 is TGCGGGTACCAGGGGTTGAACACTGAAGCTTTCTTT. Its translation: CGYQGLNTEAFF.

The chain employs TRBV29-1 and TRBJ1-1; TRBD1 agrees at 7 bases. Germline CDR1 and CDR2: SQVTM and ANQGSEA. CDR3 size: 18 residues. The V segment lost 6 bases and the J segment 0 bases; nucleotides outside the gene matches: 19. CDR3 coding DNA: TGCAGCGTCGCGATTCCGGGACAGATGAGGCCCATGAACACTGAAGCTTTCTTT. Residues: CSVAIPGQMRPMNTEAFF.

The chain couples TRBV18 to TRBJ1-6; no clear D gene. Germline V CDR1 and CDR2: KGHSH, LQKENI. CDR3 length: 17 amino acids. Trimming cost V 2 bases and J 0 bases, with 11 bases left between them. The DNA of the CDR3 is TGTGCCAGCTCACCATCCGCAGGACTCTCCTATAATTCACCCCTCCACTTT. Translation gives CASSPSAGLSYNSPLHF. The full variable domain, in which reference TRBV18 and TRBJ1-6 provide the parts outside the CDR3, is NAGVMQNPRHLVRRRGQEARLRCSPMKGHSHVYWYRQLPEEGLKFMVYLQKENIIDESGMPKERFSAEFPKEGPSILRIQQVVRGDSAAYFCASSPSAGLSYNSPLHFGNGTRLTVT.

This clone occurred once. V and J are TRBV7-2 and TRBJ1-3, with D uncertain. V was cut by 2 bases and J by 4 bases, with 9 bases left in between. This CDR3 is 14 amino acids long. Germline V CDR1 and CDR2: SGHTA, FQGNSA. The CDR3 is CASSLLDRGNTIYF. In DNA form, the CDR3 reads TGTGCCAGCAGCTTACTAGACCGAGGAAACACCATATATTTT.

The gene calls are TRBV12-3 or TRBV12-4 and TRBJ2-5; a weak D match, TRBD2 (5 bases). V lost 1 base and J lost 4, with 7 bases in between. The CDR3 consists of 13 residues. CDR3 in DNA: TGTGCCAGCAGTTTAGTAGGAGGAGAGACCCAGTACTTC. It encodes CASSLVGGETQYF.

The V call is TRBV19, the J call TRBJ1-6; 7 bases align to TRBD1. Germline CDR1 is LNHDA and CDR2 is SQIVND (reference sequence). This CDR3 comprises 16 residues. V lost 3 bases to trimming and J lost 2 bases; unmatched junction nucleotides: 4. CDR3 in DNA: TGTGCCAGTAGTATGGAGGGGGCGGCCTATAATTCACCCCTCCACTTT. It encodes CASSMEGAAYNSPLHF.

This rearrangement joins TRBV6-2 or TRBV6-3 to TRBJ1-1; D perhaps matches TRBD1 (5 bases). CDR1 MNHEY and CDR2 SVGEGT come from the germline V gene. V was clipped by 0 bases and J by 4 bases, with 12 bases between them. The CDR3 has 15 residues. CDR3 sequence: CASSYSSTGLTEAFF. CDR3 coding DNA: TGTGCCAGCAGTTACTCGAGTACAGGTCTCACTGAAGCTTTCTTT.

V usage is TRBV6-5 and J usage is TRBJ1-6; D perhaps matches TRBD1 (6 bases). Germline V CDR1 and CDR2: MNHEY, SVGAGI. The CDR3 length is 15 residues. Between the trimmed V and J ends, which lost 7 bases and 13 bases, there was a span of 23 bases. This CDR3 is CASTLGAHLISPLHF. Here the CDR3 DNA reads TGTGCCAGCACCCTGGGGGCCCATCTTATCTCGCCCCTCCACTTT.

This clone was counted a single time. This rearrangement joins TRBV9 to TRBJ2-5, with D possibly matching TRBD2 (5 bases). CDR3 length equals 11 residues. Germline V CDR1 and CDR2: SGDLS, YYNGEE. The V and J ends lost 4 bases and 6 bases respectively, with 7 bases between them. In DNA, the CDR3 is TGTGCCAGCAGCCCCGGGAAGACCCAGTACTTC. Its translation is CASSPGKTQYF.

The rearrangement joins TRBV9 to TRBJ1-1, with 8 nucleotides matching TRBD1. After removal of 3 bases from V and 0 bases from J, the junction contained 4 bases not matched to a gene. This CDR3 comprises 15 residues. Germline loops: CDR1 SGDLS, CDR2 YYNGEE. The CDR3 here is CASSDRQGMNTEAFF. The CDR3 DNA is TGTGCCAGCAGCGACCGACAGGGGATGAACACTGAAGCTTTCTTT.

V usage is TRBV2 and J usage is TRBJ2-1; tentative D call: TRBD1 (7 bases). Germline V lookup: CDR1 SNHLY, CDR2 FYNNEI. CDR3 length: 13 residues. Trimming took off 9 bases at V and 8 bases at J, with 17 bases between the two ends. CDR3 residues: CARGGGAPDEQFF. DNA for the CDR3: TGTGCCAGAGGAGGGGGCGCCCCGGATGAGCAGTTCTTC. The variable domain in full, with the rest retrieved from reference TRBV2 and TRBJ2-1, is EPEVTQTPSHQVTQMGQEVILRCVPISNHLYFYWYRQILGQKVEFLVSFYNNEISEKSEIFDDQFSVERPDGSNFTLKIRSTKLEDSAMYFCARGGGAPDEQFFGPGTRLTVL.

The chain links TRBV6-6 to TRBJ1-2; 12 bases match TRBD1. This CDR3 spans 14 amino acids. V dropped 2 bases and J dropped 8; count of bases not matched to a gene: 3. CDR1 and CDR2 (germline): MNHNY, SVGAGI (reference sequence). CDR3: CASSYEGTGGGYTF. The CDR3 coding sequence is TGTGCCAGCAGTTACGAAGGGACAGGGGGCGGCTACACCTTC.

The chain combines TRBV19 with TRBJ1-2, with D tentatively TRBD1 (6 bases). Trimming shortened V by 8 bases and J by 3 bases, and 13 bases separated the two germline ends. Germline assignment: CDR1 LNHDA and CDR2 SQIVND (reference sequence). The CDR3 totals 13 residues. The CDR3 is CASEVTGDYGYTF. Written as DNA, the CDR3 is TGTGCCAGTGAAGTGACAGGCGACTATGGCTACACCTTC.

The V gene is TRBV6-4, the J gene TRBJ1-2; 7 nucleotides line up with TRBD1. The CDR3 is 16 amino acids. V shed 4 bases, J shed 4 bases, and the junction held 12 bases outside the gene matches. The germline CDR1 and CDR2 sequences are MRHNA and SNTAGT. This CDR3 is CASSAGDSLRGYGYTF. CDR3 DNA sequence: TGTGCCAGCAGTGCCGGGGACAGCCTAAGGGGCTATGGCTACACCTTC.

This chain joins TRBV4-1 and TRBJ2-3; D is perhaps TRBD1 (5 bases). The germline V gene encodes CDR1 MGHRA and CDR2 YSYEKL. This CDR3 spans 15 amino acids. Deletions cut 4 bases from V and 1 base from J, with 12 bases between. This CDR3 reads CASSPQGSGTDTQYF. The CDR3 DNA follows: TGCGCCAGCAGCCCCCAGGGATCTGGCACAGATACGCAGTATTTT.

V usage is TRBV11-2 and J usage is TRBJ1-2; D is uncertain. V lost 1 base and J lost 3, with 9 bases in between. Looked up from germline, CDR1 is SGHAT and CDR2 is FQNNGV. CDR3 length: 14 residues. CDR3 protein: CASSLGGPHYGYTF. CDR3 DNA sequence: TGTGCCAGCAGCTTAGGTGGGCCCCACTATGGCTACACCTTC.

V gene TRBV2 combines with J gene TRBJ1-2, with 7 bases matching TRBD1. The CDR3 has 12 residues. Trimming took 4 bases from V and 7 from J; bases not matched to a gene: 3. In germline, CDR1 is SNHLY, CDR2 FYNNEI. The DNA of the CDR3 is TGTGCCAGCAGTGTTACAGGGGCTGGCTACACCTTC. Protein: CASSVTGAGYTF.

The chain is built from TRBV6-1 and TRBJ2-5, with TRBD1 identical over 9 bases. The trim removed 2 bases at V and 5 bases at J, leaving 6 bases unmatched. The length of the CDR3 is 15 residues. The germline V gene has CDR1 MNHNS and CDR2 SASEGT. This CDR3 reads CASSEPGQGPETQYF. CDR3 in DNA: TGTGCCAGCAGTGAACCGGGACAGGGACCCGAGACCCAGTACTTC.

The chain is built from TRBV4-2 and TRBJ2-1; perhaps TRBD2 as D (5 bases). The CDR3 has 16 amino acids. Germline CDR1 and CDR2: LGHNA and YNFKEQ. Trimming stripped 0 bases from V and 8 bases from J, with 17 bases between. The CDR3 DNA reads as TGTGCCAGCAGCCAAGATCTCCTGTCGCGGGTCGATGAGCAGTTCTTC. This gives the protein CASSQDLLSRVDEQFF.

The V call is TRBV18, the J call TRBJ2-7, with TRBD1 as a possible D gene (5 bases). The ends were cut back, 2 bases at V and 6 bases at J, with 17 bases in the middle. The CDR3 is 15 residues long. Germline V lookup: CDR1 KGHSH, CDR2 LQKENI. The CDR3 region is CASSPSQAGQSEQYF. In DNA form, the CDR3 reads TGTGCCAGCTCACCAAGTCAGGCAGGGCAAAGCGAGCAGTACTTC.

This CDR3 reads CASSVVGQGGYGNTIYF. CDR3 nucleotide sequence: TGTGCCAGCAGTGTGGTGGGACAGGGAGGATATGGAAACACCATATATTTT. The chain recombines TRBV2 with TRBJ1-3, with 9 bases aligning to TRBD1. Trimming removed 4 bases from V and 3 bases from J; junction bases left unmatched: 10. The germline V gene encodes CDR1 SNHLY and CDR2 FYNNEI. This CDR3 has 17 residues.

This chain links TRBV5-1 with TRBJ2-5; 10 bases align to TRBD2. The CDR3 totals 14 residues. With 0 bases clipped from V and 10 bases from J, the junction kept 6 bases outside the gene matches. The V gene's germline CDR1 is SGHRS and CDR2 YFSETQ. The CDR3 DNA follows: TGCGCCAGCAGCTTGGCCCTAGCGGGGGCGTTCCAGTACTTC. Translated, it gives CASSLALAGAFQYF.